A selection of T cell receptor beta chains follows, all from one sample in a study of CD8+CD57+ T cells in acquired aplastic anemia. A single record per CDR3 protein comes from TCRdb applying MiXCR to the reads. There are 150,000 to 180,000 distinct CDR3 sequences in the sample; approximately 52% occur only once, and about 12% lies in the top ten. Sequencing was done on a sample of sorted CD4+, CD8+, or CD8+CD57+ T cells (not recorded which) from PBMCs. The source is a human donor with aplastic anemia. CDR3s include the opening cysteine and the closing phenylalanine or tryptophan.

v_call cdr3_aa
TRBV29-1 CSVSDDLLESGNTIYF
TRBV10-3 CAIRTDEGTQYF
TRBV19 CASTLGRGNSPLHF
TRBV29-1 CSVGPNNVLTF
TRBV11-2 CASSLVSGTQETQYF
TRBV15 CATSLFRGEKLFF
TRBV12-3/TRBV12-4 CASRIAGYYEQYF
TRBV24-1 CATSDPQGDGKNIQYF
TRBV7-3 CASSQDYTDTQYF
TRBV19 CASSTGEGPLNTEAFF
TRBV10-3 CAISGGQSSNYGYTF
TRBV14 CALALPYEQYF
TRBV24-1 CATSDLTHGYTF
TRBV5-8 CASSLRQTGNTEAFF
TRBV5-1 CASSEEGVAPGEQYF
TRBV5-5 CASSLTARGAQETQYF
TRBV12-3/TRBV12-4 CASGGGQPYGYTF
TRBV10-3 CAISMTGANTGELFF
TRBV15 CATSREGANEQYF
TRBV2 CASSTQGSNQPQHF
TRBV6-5 CASSYADSSYNEQFF
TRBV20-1 CSARGTGYRYTF
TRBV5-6 CASSGGRGSYEQYF
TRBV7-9 CASTGRASKGEQYF
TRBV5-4 CASSLVGSRQVDGYTF
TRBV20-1 CSARDRGENTDNEQFF
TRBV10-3 CAISETVQGDTQYF
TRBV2 CASHHRSLAGAYEQYF
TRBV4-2 CASSQEGPRGTAGELFF
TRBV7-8 CASSLGLQGVDGYTF
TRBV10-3 CAIRPGDGHNSPLHF
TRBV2 CARRDSSDYEQYF
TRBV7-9 CASSMNTEAFF
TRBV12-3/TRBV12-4 CASSRTGENYGYTF
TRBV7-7 CASSSVGSRLHF
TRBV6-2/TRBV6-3 CASSSSPGTFRGNQPQHF
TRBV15 CATSRRPSLAGVYEQYF
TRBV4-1 CASSQGQISPNEKLFF
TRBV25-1 CASSPTGGLGQPQHF
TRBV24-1 CATGSGTSGGYEQFF
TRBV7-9 CASSLAQGHEQYF
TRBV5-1 CASKLTSSSYNEQFF
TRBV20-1 CSAPRGRGGSYEQYF
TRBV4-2 CASSQEGRTEAFF
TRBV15 CATSISAGIIYEQYF